The 16 T cell receptor beta chains below come from one sample, sequenced in a study of human thymus T cells. Sequencing used immunoSEQ multiplex PCR; TCRdb keeps in-frame clones, though not all of them. Of 60,000 to 75,000 clones in the sample, around 95% were seen once. In corrective heart surgery, resections were taken, and these provided the thymus tissue. The sequencing input was thymus tissue. These receptors were obtained from a girl under three years old with a congenital heart defect but otherwise immunologically healthy.

The CDR3, as DNA: TGTGCCAGCAGTTTCCCCGACAGAGACTCCTATAATTCACCCCTCCACTTT. Protein: CASSFPDRDSYNSPLHF. V is TRBV28 and J is TRBJ1-6; tentative D call: TRBD1 (5 bases). CDR3 length: 17 amino acids. The germline gives CDR1 MDHEN, CDR2 SYDVKM. V dropped 3 bases and J dropped 0 bases, with 12 bases sitting between them.

The chain uses TRBV4-1 and TRBJ1-1; D is possibly TRBD1 (6 bases). This CDR3 is built from 19 residues. Trimming stripped 1 base from V and 0 bases from J, with 21 bases between. CDR1 is MGHRA, CDR2 YSYEKL, per germline. The CDR3 is CASSQVSGDKWRMNTEAFF. The CDR3 DNA follows: TGCGCCAGCAGCCAAGTCTCAGGGGATAAGTGGAGGATGAACACTGAAGCTTTCTTT.

This chain links TRBV29-1 with TRBJ1-3; D gene unclear. Germline V gene sequence: CDR1 SQVTM, CDR2 ANQGSEA. CDR3 size: 17 residues. Trimming left V 0 bases short and J 0 bases short, with 15 bases between. The CDR3 bases are TGCAGCGTTGAAGATCGGGGTTTCGGGAACTCTGGAAACACCATATATTTT. Translation: CSVEDRGFGNSGNTIYF.

The J gene is TRBJ1-2, the V gene TRBV9; 11 positions match TRBD1. This CDR3 spans 17 amino acids. Per germline, CDR1 SGDLS and CDR2 YYNGEE. V dropped 3 bases and J dropped 3; count of bases not matched to a gene: 10. The CDR3 DNA follows: TGTGCCAGCAGCGCCGACCAGGACAGGGGGCGGGACTATGGCTACACCTTC. This sequence encodes CASSADQDRGRDYGYTF.

This chain uses TRBV28 with TRBJ2-7; D perhaps matches TRBD2 (6 bases). The germline V gene has CDR1 MDHEN and CDR2 SYDVKM. V lost 6 bases, J lost 2 bases, and 17 bases lay in between. There are 15 residues in the CDR3. The CDR3 here is CASRPNREWTYEQYF. The CDR3, as DNA: TGTGCCAGCAGACCGAATCGGGAGTGGACCTACGAGCAGTACTTC.

J is TRBJ2-5 and V is TRBV5-1; possible D gene TRBD2, 6 bases. CDR3 size: 16 residues. The germline V gene has CDR1 SGHRS and CDR2 YFSETQ. V shed 3 bases and J shed 5 bases, with 20 bases lying between them. The CDR3 DNA is TGCGCCAGCAGCTGCCACTCAGCGGGCGGGAAGGAGACCCAGTACTTC. Translating it yields CASSCHSAGGKETQYF.

The chain links TRBV27 to TRBJ2-7; 7 bases are shared with TRBD1. Germline values: CDR1 MNHEY, CDR2 SMNVEV (reference sequence). The CDR3 contains 15 residues. V lost 5 bases, J lost 6 bases, and 13 bases stayed unmatched. The CDR3: CASSVTPGQILEQYF. In nucleotides, the CDR3 is TGTGCCAGCAGTGTAACGCCGGGACAGATCCTCGAGCAGTACTTC.

The V gene is TRBV5-6, the J gene TRBJ2-1, with 7 bases aligning to TRBD2. This CDR3 spans 18 amino acids. V trimming: 0 bases; J trimming: 4 bases; junction bases outside the gene matches: 13. Germline loops: CDR1 SGHDT, CDR2 YYEEEE. In DNA form, the CDR3 reads TGTGCCAGCAGCTTGGCCTTGGCGGGAGTGAGAACTTACAATGAGCAGTTCTTC. This translates into CASSLALAGVRTYNEQFF.

The genes are TRBV29-1 and TRBJ1-2; TRBD1 is a possible D gene (5 bases). CDR1 is SQVTM and CDR2 is ANQGSEA in the germline V gene. The CDR3 is made up of 11 amino acids. Between the trimmed V and J ends, which lost 7 bases and 8 bases, there was a span of 14 bases. In nucleotides, the CDR3 is TGCAGCGCCACAAAGGGGTACGGCTACACCTTC. As protein: CSATKGYGYTF.

The chain recombines TRBV30 with TRBJ2-7; the D gene could be TRBD1 or TRBD2 (5 bases each). Per the germline V gene, CDR1 is GTSNPN and CDR2 is SVGIG (reference sequence). The CDR3 extends over 14 amino acids. V lost 7 bases, J lost 3 bases, and 19 bases lay in between. The CDR3 nucleotides read TGTGCCTCCCAAACAGGCCTAGCCGGCTACGAGCAGTACTTC. It yields the protein CASQTGLAGYEQYF.

V usage is TRBV19 and J usage is TRBJ2-3, with TRBD2 matching over 10 bases. After removal of 3 bases from V and 6 bases from J, the junction contained 9 bases not matched to a gene. This CDR3 has 16 residues. Germline V gives CDR1 LNHDA, CDR2 SQIVND (reference sequence). Here the CDR3 reads CASSIGKRTSGDTQYF. The CDR3 region has the DNA TGTGCCAGTAGTATTGGCAAAAGGACTAGCGGCGATACGCAGTATTTT. Drawing the rest from reference TRBV19 and TRBJ2-3, the complete variable domain is DGGITQSPKYLFRKEGQNVTLSCEQNLNHDAMYWYRQDPGQGLRLIYYSQIVNDFQKGDIAEGYSVSREKKESFPLTVTSAQKNPTAFYLCASSIGKRTSGDTQYFGPGTRLTVL.

The rearrangement links TRBV4-3 to TRBJ2-4, with 9 bases fitting TRBD2. CDR3 length: 15 residues. From germline, CDR1 is LGHNA and CDR2 YSLEER. Losses at the gene ends were 0 bases for V and 15 bases for J; bases not matched to a gene: 12. The CDR3 loop is CASSQDRLAGRRRYF. In nucleotides, the CDR3 is TGCGCCAGCAGCCAAGATCGGCTAGCGGGAAGGAGGCGGTACTTC.

The chain joins TRBV4-2 to TRBJ2-1, with TRBD2 identical over 7 bases. V shed 0 bases, J shed 3 bases, and the junction held 8 bases outside the gene matches. The CDR3 length is 17 residues. Germline CDR1 and CDR2: LGHNA and YNFKEQ. The CDR3 loop reads CASSQDPAGVVYNEQFF. The CDR3 nucleotides are TGTGCCAGCAGCCAAGATCCCGCGGGAGTAGTCTACAATGAGCAGTTCTTC.

V and J are TRBV28 and TRBJ1-2; maybe TRBD1 (5 bases). The germline gives CDR1 MDHEN, CDR2 SYDVKM. The length of the CDR3 is 14 residues. Trimming pared 7 bases from V and 3 bases from J, leaving 15 bases between. The CDR3 coding sequence is TGTGCCAGCACCATGGGACTACGGCACTATGGCTACACCTTC. Protein sequence: CASTMGLRHYGYTF.

The V call is TRBV28, the J call TRBJ1-2; D ambiguous. Germline lookup yields CDR1 MDHEN and CDR2 SYDVKM. CDR3 size: 18 residues. Trimming left V 2 bases short and J 0 bases short, with 19 bases between. CDR3 nucleotide sequence: TGTGCCAGCAGTTTAAGCCCTAGGAGAGCGCCCCCTAACTATGGCTACACCTTC. It specifies CASSLSPRRAPPNYGYTF.

The genes are TRBV12-5 and TRBJ2-7, with D unresolved. V was pared by 1 base and J by 1 base, with 20 bases between. The CDR3 covers 18 residues. Germline CDR1 reads LGHNT; CDR2 reads FRNRAP. The CDR3 DNA follows: TGTGCTAGTGGTTTGGACCCGCCCGCAGGCCACAGATCCTACGAGCAGTACTTC. Residues: CASGLDPPAGHRSYEQYF.